The 30 T cell receptor beta chains presented below share a single source sample, sequenced in a study of shared clonotypes between healthy human individuals. Here immunoSEQ multiplex PCR was the method, and the copy in TCRdb shows in-frame clones only, minus some. The sample holds about 520,000 clones; around 73% are singletons and the top ten take about 11%. The material sequenced was PBMCs. Source of these receptors: a woman between 35 and 50 years old in good health. Some clones in this sample may be carry-over from other donors' samples.

The chain is built from TRBV28 and TRBJ1-2; 9 bases are shared with TRBD1. The CDR3 extends over 15 amino acids. The trim removed 4 bases at V and 5 bases at J, leaving 8 bases unmatched. Germline CDR1 and CDR2: MDHEN and SYDVKM. CDR3 sequence reads: CASSSLGTGSYGYTF. The CDR3 DNA reads as TGTGCCAGCAGTTCGCTAGGGACAGGGAGTTATGGCTACACCTTC.

Regarding this clone: Other DNA sequences in this specimen translate into the identical CDR3. This rearrangement joins TRBV9 to TRBJ2-5; TRBD1 is a possible D gene (5 bases). CDR3 length equals 13 residues. Trimming removed 1 base from V and 2 bases from J, with 6 bases in between. Germline lookup yields CDR1 SGDLS and CDR2 YYNGEE. In DNA form, the CDR3 reads TGTGCCAGCAGCGTATCAGGGCAAGAGACCCAGTACTTC. Translating gives CASSVSGQETQYF.

J is TRBJ2-1 and V is TRBV28; 11 nucleotides align to TRBD2. From germline, CDR1 is MDHEN and CDR2 SYDVKM. J was trimmed by 5 bases and V by 9 bases; bases with no gene match: 6. The CDR3 is made up of 14 amino acids. The CDR3 nucleotides read TGTGCCAGTAGACTAGCGGGAATTCACAATGAGCAGTTCTTC. This sequence encodes CASRLAGIHNEQFF.

The rearrangement links TRBV5-1 to TRBJ2-2; D might be TRBD1 (6 bases). Germline lookup yields CDR1 SGHRS and CDR2 YFSETQ. The CDR3 loop spans 14 amino acids. V dropped 1 base and J dropped 5 bases, with 9 bases sitting between them. The CDR3 DNA follows: TGCGCCAGCAGCTTGCCACAGGGAACCGGGGAGCTGTTTTTT. Residues: CASSLPQGTGELFF.

The chain combines TRBV28 with TRBJ2-7; D uncertain. From germline, CDR1 is MDHEN and CDR2 SYDVKM. Between the trimmed V and J ends, which lost 2 bases and 3 bases, there was a span of 11 bases. This CDR3 comprises 14 residues. CDR3 in amino acids: CASSLVPTYYEQYF. For the CDR3, the DNA is TGTGCCAGCAGTTTAGTACCTACCTACTACGAGCAGTACTTC.

This chain uses TRBV5-8 with TRBJ2-3; D is ambiguous. V lost 2 bases and J 5 bases, leaving 3 bases between the germline ends. Germline V gene lookup returns CDR1 SGHTS and CDR2 YDEGEE. The length of the CDR3 is 11 residues. In nucleotides, the CDR3 is TGTGCCAGCAGCTTTTTAGATACGCAGTATTTT. The encoded protein is CASSFLDTQYF.

The chain carries TRBV30 and TRBJ1-4, with unresolved D. Trimming left V 1 base short and J 2 bases short, with 5 bases between. There are 13 residues in the CDR3. Per germline, CDR1 GTSNPN and CDR2 SVGIG (reference sequence). The CDR3 loop is CAWSGGTNEKLFF. In nucleotides, the CDR3 is TGTGCCTGGAGTGGAGGGACTAATGAAAAACTGTTTTTT.

This chain links TRBV7-9 with TRBJ2-3, with TRBD1 matching 7 bases. This CDR3 spans 15 amino acids. V lost 2 bases, J lost 3 bases, and 5 bases stayed unmatched. CDR1 and CDR2 (germline): SEHNR, FQNEAQ (reference sequence). The CDR3 spells CASSLLQGETDTQYF. CDR3 in DNA: TGTGCCAGCAGCTTACTGCAGGGGGAAACAGATACGCAGTATTTT.

The rearrangement joins TRBV5-1 to TRBJ2-7; D not resolved. The CDR3 covers 14 residues. Between the trimmed V and J ends, which lost 2 bases and 2 bases, there was a span of 11 bases. Germline V gene lookup returns CDR1 SGHRS and CDR2 YFSETQ. The CDR3 sequence: CASSLGQNPYEQYF. The CDR3 nucleotides are TGCGCCAGCAGCTTAGGGCAGAACCCCTACGAGCAGTACTTC.

In its sample, this clone was seen once. J is TRBJ2-2 and V is TRBV7-9; D perhaps matches TRBD1 (6 bases). There are 15 residues in the CDR3. Germline loops: CDR1 SEHNR, CDR2 FQNEAQ (reference sequence). Trimming removed 5 bases from V and 5 bases from J, with 15 bases in between. DNA of the CDR3: TGTGCCAGCAGCCACAGGGAAGCGTGGACCGGGGAGCTGTTTTTT. This codes for CASSHREAWTGELFF. Variable domain in full (rest from reference TRBV7-9 and TRBJ2-2): DTGVSQNPRHKITKRGQNVTFRCDPISEHNRLYWYRQTLGQGPEFLTYFQNEAQLEKSRLLSDRFSAERPKGSFSTLEIQRTEQGDSAMYLCASSHREAWTGELFFGEGSRLTVL.

This clone was detected only once. The rearrangement uses TRBV7-9 and TRBJ2-7, with 11 bases lining up with TRBD1. The ends lost 4 bases at V and 6 bases at J; junction bases unmatched: 2. This CDR3 region has 13 residues. CDR1 SEHNR and CDR2 FQNEAQ come from the germline V gene (reference sequence). Here the CDR3 DNA reads TGTGCCAGCAGCTCGGACAGGGGGCGCGAGCAGTACTTC. Translation gives CASSSDRGREQYF.

This clone was detected once. The chain employs TRBV28 and TRBJ1-2; tentatively, D is TRBD1 (5 bases). Germline-derived CDR1 and CDR2 are MDHEN and SYDVKM. The V end lost 6 bases, the J end lost 4 bases, and 21 bases lay between the germline ends. The CDR3 has 16 residues. This CDR3 reads CASSGNWGGTGYGYTF. CDR3 sequence (DNA): TGTGCCAGCAGCGGCAATTGGGGGGGGACTGGCTATGGCTACACCTTC.

The V call is TRBV5-5, the J call TRBJ2-3, with 7 positions matching TRBD2. J lost 2 bases, V lost 3 bases, and 12 bases had no gene match. The CDR3 sequence is 17 residues long. Germline loops: CDR1 SGHKS, CDR2 YYEKEE (reference sequence). As DNA, the CDR3 is TGTGCCAGCAGCTACAGAAGGACCAGCGGGGCCACAGATACGCAGTATTTT. This codes for CASSYRRTSGATDTQYF.

On this clone: Other DNA sequences of this sample code for an identical CDR3. V gene TRBV18 combines with J gene TRBJ1-1; D is uncertain. The CDR3 spans 14 residues. Germline V CDR1 and CDR2: KGHSH, LQKENI. Trimming removed 3 bases at V and 0 bases at J, with 8 bases between. CDR3 sequence: CASSPLGLNTEAFF. The CDR3 DNA sequence: TGTGCCAGCTCACCTCTAGGCTTGAACACTGAAGCTTTCTTT.

V usage is TRBV19 and J usage is TRBJ1-1, with D maybe TRBD1 (5 bases). Germline V lookup: CDR1 LNHDA, CDR2 SQIVND (reference sequence). Trimming left V 3 bases short and J 5 bases short, with 13 bases between. The CDR3 is 14 amino acids. The DNA of the CDR3 is TGTGCCAGTAGTATGGGGCAGGGCGGGACTGAAGCTTTCTTT. Its protein is CASSMGQGGTEAFF.

Turning to this clone: A read error is the likely source, as a far larger clone sits one nucleotide away. The same CDR3 also results from other DNA sequences found in this sample. The chain couples TRBV9 to TRBJ1-3; the D is unclear. CDR1 and CDR2 (germline): SGDLS, YYNGEE. The CDR3 consists of 14 residues. CDR3 in DNA: TGTGCCAGCAGCCTCACTTTTGCTGGAAACACCATATATTTC. As protein: CASSLTFAGNTIYF.

The sample holds a few counts of this clone. The gene calls are TRBV2 and TRBJ2-2; no firm D call. The germline CDR1 and CDR2 sequences are SNHLY and FYNNEI. The CDR3 runs 16 residues. V lost 3 bases and J lost 10, with 21 bases in between. CDR3 sequence (DNA): TGTGCCAGCAGTGACAACCCACCCCGCGCCGGCGCGGAGCTGTTTTTT. Translating gives CASSDNPPRAGAELFF.

This chain connects TRBV15 to TRBJ2-2; 11 positions match TRBD2. The length of the CDR3 is 17 residues. The junction had 7 bases not matched to a gene; V was cut back by 1 base and J by 6 bases. CDR1 is LNHNV and CDR2 is YYDKDF in the germline V gene (reference sequence). DNA for the CDR3: TGTGCCACCAGCAGAGGGCCACTAGCGGGAGTGGCCGGGGAGCTGTTTTTT. Encoded protein: CATSRGPLAGVAGELFF.

The chain links TRBV5-1 to TRBJ1-2; 8 nucleotides align to TRBD1. The trim removed 4 bases at V and 2 bases at J, leaving 4 bases unmatched. The CDR3 contains 14 residues. CDR1 is SGHRS and CDR2 is YFSETQ in the germline V gene. The CDR3 region is CASSSGQGNYGYTF. The DNA for the CDR3 is TGCGCCAGCAGCAGCGGACAGGGAAACTATGGCTACACCTTC. Drawing the rest from reference TRBV5-1 and TRBJ1-2, the complete variable domain is KAGVTQTPRYLIKTRGQQVTLSCSPISGHRSVSWYQQTPGQGLQFLFEYFSETQRNKGNFPGRFSGRQFSNSRSEMNVSTLELGDSALYLCASSSGQGNYGYTFGSGTRLTVV.

The chain is built from TRBV2 and TRBJ1-5, with a weak D call TRBD1 (6 bases). Trimming cost V 3 bases and J 5 bases, with 11 bases left between them. Germline V gene data show CDR1 as SNHLY and CDR2 as FYNNEI. This CDR3 comprises 14 residues. The CDR3 region has the DNA TGTGCCAGCAGTGAGAGGGGGAGGGATCAGCCCCAGCATTTT. It specifies CASSERGRDQPQHF. Full variable domain (missing parts from reference TRBV2 and TRBJ1-5): EPEVTQTPSHQVTQMGQEVILRCVPISNHLYFYWYRQILGQKVEFLVSFYNNEISEKSEIFDDQFSVERPDGSNFTLKIRSTKLEDSAMYFCASSERGRDQPQHFGDGTRLSIL.

The chain employs TRBV30 and TRBJ2-2; TRBD2 matches at 10 bases. Germline trimming cut 2 bases from V and 6 bases from J; bases unmatched to any gene: 6. The length of the CDR3 is 15 residues. Germline values: CDR1 GTSNPN, CDR2 SVGIG (reference sequence). The CDR3 region has the DNA TGTGCCTGGAGTAGCGGGAGGGTGGATGCCGGGGAGCTGTTTTTT. Its translation: CAWSSGRVDAGELFF.

This clone was seen just once. The same CDR3 also results from other DNA sequences found in this sample. The chain has TRBV7-6 and TRBJ2-7; D call uncertain. The germline V and J ends were trimmed by 0 bases and 6 bases, with 3 bases remaining between them. Germline lookup yields CDR1 SGHVS and CDR2 FNYEAQ. The CDR3 consists of 11 residues. The CDR3 nucleotides read TGTGCCAGCAGCTTAGCAGGCGAGCAGTACTTC. This gives the protein CASSLAGEQYF.

The gene calls are TRBV15 and TRBJ2-7; D remains unclear. This CDR3 has 14 amino acids. Trimming pared 3 bases from V and 2 bases from J, leaving 11 bases between. CDR1 is LNHNV, CDR2 YYDKDF, per germline (reference sequence). In DNA, the CDR3 is TGTGCCACCAGCAGCTGGAGAGGCCCCTACGAGCAGTACTTC. This encodes CATSSWRGPYEQYF.

The rearrangement uses TRBV13 and TRBJ2-3; D call uncertain. The ends were cut back, 0 bases at V and 2 bases at J, with 6 bases in the middle. The germline V gene encodes CDR1 PRHDT and CDR2 FYEKMQ (reference sequence). The CDR3 sequence is 14 residues long. The chain's CDR3 is CASSLGASTDTQYF. CDR3 coding DNA: TGTGCCAGCAGCTTAGGGGCCTCCACAGATACGCAGTATTTT.

This clone was recorded once. This sequence joins TRBV6-1 and TRBJ2-7, with D hard to call. V lost 3 bases to trimming and J lost 4 bases, with 13 bases between them. This CDR3 has 14 amino acids. Germline CDR1 and CDR2: MNHNS and SASEGT. The CDR3 bases are TGTGCCAGCAGTGAGGCGTTTTTTGATTACGAGCAGTACTTC. Protein sequence: CASSEAFFDYEQYF.

V and J are TRBV30 and TRBJ1-4; 8 bases are shared with TRBD1. Germline V gene sequence: CDR1 GTSNPN, CDR2 SVGIG (reference sequence). The length of the CDR3 is 14 residues. Trimming removed 2 bases from V and 9 bases from J; junction bases left unmatched: 8. The CDR3 nucleotides are TGTGCCTGGAGTACCCAGGGACAGGTTCAAAAACTGTTTTTT. As protein: CAWSTQGQVQKLFF.

The chain employs TRBV7-3 and TRBJ2-2, with D perhaps TRBD2 (5 bases). This CDR3 contains 15 residues. Germline V gene lookup returns CDR1 SGHTA and CDR2 FQGTGA. Between the trimmed V and J ends, which lost 0 bases and 7 bases, there was a span of 12 bases. The DNA of the CDR3 is TGTGCCAGCAGCTTAACCGGCCAGAGCGGCGGGGAGCTGTTTTTT. This encodes CASSLTGQSGGELFF.

This clone was observed a handful of times. This chain joins TRBV18 and TRBJ2-5; a weak D match, TRBD2 (6 bases). Germline V lookup: CDR1 KGHSH, CDR2 LQKENI. The CDR3 is made up of 16 amino acids. V lost 6 bases to trimming and J lost 4 bases, with 21 bases between them. This CDR3 reads CASSLSQGGVGETQYF. The CDR3 DNA reads as TGTGCCAGCTCCCTTAGCCAGGGAGGCGTGGGAGAGACCCAGTACTTC.

This clone was detected a few times. The genes are TRBV9 and TRBJ2-3, with TRBD2 matching over 8 bases. This CDR3 spans 16 amino acids. The V segment lost 4 bases and the J segment 1 base; nucleotides outside the gene matches: 8. Germline V gene lookup returns CDR1 SGDLS and CDR2 YYNGEE. CDR3 amino acids: CASSSAGTRGTDTQYF. The CDR3, as DNA: TGTGCCAGCAGCTCCGCGGGGACTAGGGGCACAGATACGCAGTATTTT.

About this clone itself: A far bigger clonotype differs at one base, so this is likely a read error. The chain carries TRBV6-6 and TRBJ2-5; the D is unclear. The last part of the DNA fits TRBJ2-7 better; the J call may be wrong. CDR3 length equals 11 residues. The germline V gene encodes CDR1 MNHNY and CDR2 SVGAGI (reference sequence). The CDR3 region is CASSWGYEQYF. The CDR3 region has the DNA TGTGCCAGCAGTTGGGGCTACGAGCAGTACTTC.